This T cell receptor beta chain was found in a study of shared clonotypes between healthy human individuals (dated by TCRdb to the early 2020s). Describing the broader study: The cohort included three men and a couple of women between 18 and 49 years of age. Per donor, three plates each were used for CD4 naive and CD4 memory, two for CD8 naive, and one for CD8 memory. To estimate repertoire size and how much clonotypes are shared between individuals, the study performed deep sequencing of blood TCR repertoires from a handful of healthy adults. Different laboratories and diverse techniques were used to prepare libraries and sequence TCR repertoires, to increase sequencing depth and limit assay-specific biases. Between about 0.94 and 8.9 billion PBMCs per donor were obtained by leukapheresis.

Using the deep immunoSEQ assay, TCR CDR3 regions were amplified from genomic DNA by multiplex PCR. Extracted genomic DNA from each cell subset was distributed evenly across all wells of several immunoSEQ 96-well plates, and each plate was treated as a replicate. Each replicate PCR for sorted subsets received roughly 0.2 ug genomic DNA, equal to roughly 29,000 T cell genomes. Purified libraries were measured with a Qubit 3.0 fluorometer, size-checked on a Bioanalyzer 2100, and measured again with the KAPA Library Quantification kit. Every immunoSEQ 96-well plate was sequenced on a dedicated single-read 150-cycle Illumina NextSeq 550 flow cell. As for the original processing: Because only junctional sequences without quality scores were contained in the immunoSEQ output, filtering matching that applied to full-length reads could not be performed. To assign V/J genes and CDR3, sequences were annotated against IMGT germline references using PyIR, a Python wrapper for IgBLAST v1.9. Reads were filtered out if the reads had weak V/J assignments (E-value above 1e-6), no CDR3, stop codons, out-of-frame junctions, or ambiguous translated residues. A V3J clonotype was defined by an identical inferred V gene, J gene, and CDR3 amino acid sequence. To compute the percentage overlap between repertoires, the number of shared unique clonotypes was divided by the size of the smaller repertoire. RTK rarefaction, the Chao1 estimator, and Recon v2.1 estimates of unobserved clonotypes were used to assess repertoire richness. For all TCRbeta clonotypes obtained by the gDNA method from a few donors, generation probabilities were computed with OLGA. TCRdb stores this immuneACCESS table with in-frame sequences only. Part of the clones is absent; in the studies checked, under half of the shortfall reflects unresolved V genes, and no reason is known for the rest. V, J and clone size derive from that table, while D and trimming were established from the DNA sequence. This sample lists some 1,600,000 clones; approximately 98% were detected once. Jointly, the top ten make up 0.4% to 0.55% of the sample.

In the germline V gene (reference sequence), CDR1 corresponds to LNHDA and CDR2 to SQIVND. After removal of 5 bases from V and 5 bases from J, the junction retains 12 bases not matched to a gene. The CDR3 runs 16 residues from the cysteine to the phenylalanine. CDR3 DNA is the only sequence kept; it has 48 bases, read in frame from the first base. As for this clone: What this receptor recognizes is not known. Base qualities are missing; no much larger clone stands one base away.

General conclusions and limits of the study: Based on pairwise subsampling, the degree of clonotype sharing among donors was expected to be affected by sequencing depth. Across four donors, 4.5% to 6.5% of naive CD4, more than 3% of naive CD8, about 2% of memory CD4, and 0.4% of memory CD8 clonotypes were shared. Sampling was restricted to blood, and TCR repertoires in tissue are likely to differ from TCR repertoires in blood. The small number of donors limited the genetic and exposure-history diversity represented. Rarefaction of sorted-subset datasets indicated incomplete sequencing despite the large sequencing depth. Clonotypes shared by all four sorted-subset donors showed higher generation probabilities than non-shared clonotypes. Estimated clonotype richness was generally larger for naive than for memory subsets.

Donors were healthy HIV-negative adults with no recently reported acute infections or vaccinations. Every donor was a Caucasian adult living in Nashville, Tennessee, USA. Magnetic negative selection was used to enrich CD4+ T cells, after which naive cells were positively selected on CD45RA and the negative fraction became the memory subset. After blood collection by leukapheresis, PBMCs were isolated using Ficoll-Histopaque density gradient centrifugation and then cryopreserved in the vapor phase of liquid nitrogen. Purity and quantity of every magnetically sorted T cell population were checked by analytical flow cytometry. From each sorted fraction, genomic DNA was isolated and quantified by UV absorbance on a Nanodrop 2000c.

Sequenced sample: naive CD4+ T cells sorted from blood. Read against the paper, the sample's cell subset or site label means: CD45RA+ positively selected. The sequence was obtained from a man younger than 40 in good health. This chain is built from TRBV19 and TRBJ2-7; 10 bases in the middle match TRBD1. The bases are TGTGCCAGTAGTGCTACCGGGACAGGGGTTGCCAACGAGCAGTACTTC. This encodes CASSATGTGVANEQYF.